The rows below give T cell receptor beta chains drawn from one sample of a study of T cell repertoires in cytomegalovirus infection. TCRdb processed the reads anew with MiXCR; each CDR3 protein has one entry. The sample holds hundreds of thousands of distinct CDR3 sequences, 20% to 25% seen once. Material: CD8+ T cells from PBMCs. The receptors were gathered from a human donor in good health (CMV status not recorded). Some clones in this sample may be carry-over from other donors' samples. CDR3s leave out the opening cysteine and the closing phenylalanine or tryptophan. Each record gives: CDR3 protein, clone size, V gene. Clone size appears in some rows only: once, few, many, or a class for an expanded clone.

cdr3_aa: SAVTGVDGYT
clone_size: NA
v_call: TRBV20-1

cdr3_aa: ASSPPGQGPHTGELF
clone_size: NA
v_call: TRBV18

cdr3_aa: ASSPALGQASTDTQY
clone_size: few
v_call: TRBV7-9

cdr3_aa: ASSENPLAGVMTDTQY
clone_size: few
v_call: TRBV2

cdr3_aa: ASSTTGTDYGYT
clone_size: NA
v_call: TRBV5-6

cdr3_aa: SARDVGNHYGYT
clone_size: NA
v_call: TRBV20-1

cdr3_aa: ASSLNTRTSGGLGPYNEQF
clone_size: NA
v_call: TRBV28

cdr3_aa: ASSSGQVWDTEAF
clone_size: few
v_call: TRBV28

cdr3_aa: ASSPRGDISNQPQH
clone_size: many
v_call: TRBV7-8

cdr3_aa: ASSYPASGGNTGELF
clone_size: once
v_call: TRBV9

cdr3_aa: ASTSGQLY
clone_size: NA
v_call: TRBV6-6

cdr3_aa: ASSQAGDITDTQY
clone_size: few
v_call: TRBV14

cdr3_aa: SVPVQGANGYT
clone_size: few
v_call: TRBV29-1

cdr3_aa: ATPGGNTEAF
clone_size: few
v_call: TRBV2

cdr3_aa: ASSQYQGAAQPQH
clone_size: few
v_call: TRBV4-1

cdr3_aa: ASSGTGVIYGYT
clone_size: few
v_call: TRBV2

cdr3_aa: ASSYPIGAGELF
clone_size: NA
v_call: TRBV6-2/TRBV6-3

cdr3_aa: ASSLPRLAGSGTDEQF
clone_size: few
v_call: TRBV11-2

cdr3_aa: ASSFPRFGANVLT
clone_size: many
v_call: TRBV12-3/TRBV12-4

cdr3_aa: SAPFSDSSSYNEQF
clone_size: few
v_call: TRBV20-1

cdr3_aa: SVALDIPQGIQY
clone_size: few
v_call: TRBV29-1

cdr3_aa: ASRDQEAF
clone_size: few
v_call: TRBV28

cdr3_aa: SARKQGVFLDLGNQPQH
clone_size: NA
v_call: TRBV20-1

cdr3_aa: ANLRGLGYGYT
clone_size: NA
v_call: TRBV2

cdr3_aa: ASSFLATSGATSSDTGELF
clone_size: few
v_call: TRBV7-6

cdr3_aa: ASSSGAGNGYT
clone_size: many
v_call: TRBV27

cdr3_aa: ATSKSGLINQPQH
clone_size: NA
v_call: TRBV15

cdr3_aa: ASSTRLNEQF
clone_size: many
v_call: TRBV7-2

cdr3_aa: ASSSTTVNQPQH
clone_size: many
v_call: TRBV7-8

cdr3_aa: ASSPPRTASGYT
clone_size: few
v_call: TRBV28

cdr3_aa: ARTKTSGGSAGELF
clone_size: NA
v_call: TRBV6-4

cdr3_aa: ASSLRPPGQETQY
clone_size: many
v_call: TRBV12-3/TRBV12-4

cdr3_aa: ASSSPDSALETQY
clone_size: NA
v_call: TRBV28

cdr3_aa: SADSGEETQY
clone_size: NA
v_call: TRBV29-1

cdr3_aa: ASSYSRTSGGNEQF
clone_size: few
v_call: TRBV6-5

cdr3_aa: SARAGMSYEQY
clone_size: NA
v_call: TRBV20-1

cdr3_aa: ASSPRSGAFNEQF
clone_size: many
v_call: TRBV11-3

cdr3_aa: ASSEDSSYEQY
clone_size: NA
v_call: TRBV10-2

cdr3_aa: ASSSGSRRETQY
clone_size: many
v_call: TRBV7-9

cdr3_aa: SVAPLYGYT
clone_size: NA
v_call: TRBV29-1

cdr3_aa: AIIDPGLKNTGELF
clone_size: few
v_call: TRBV2

cdr3_aa: ASSYSSAGGNTGELF
clone_size: many
v_call: TRBV6-5

cdr3_aa: ASSSTGTHNSPLH
clone_size: many
v_call: TRBV12-3/TRBV12-4

cdr3_aa: ASSQVGSGQESARETQY
clone_size: NA
v_call: TRBV3-1

cdr3_aa: ASSFRDSPSGTNVLT
clone_size: NA
v_call: TRBV5-5

cdr3_aa: ASTTHGRVTQETQY
clone_size: many
v_call: TRBV7-2

cdr3_aa: ASTIWEGTYTGELF
clone_size: few
v_call: TRBV7-2

cdr3_aa: ASSQRGGETQY
clone_size: NA
v_call: TRBV4-1

cdr3_aa: ASSKRGGWGNEQF
clone_size: few
v_call: TRBV12-3/TRBV12-4

cdr3_aa: ASSSHYRDPGQLDYGYT
clone_size: many
v_call: TRBV28

cdr3_aa: SASVGVLETQY
clone_size: many
v_call: TRBV20-1

cdr3_aa: ASSQDSDSLTEAF
clone_size: many
v_call: TRBV4-1

cdr3_aa: ASSISGGHDYT
clone_size: few
v_call: TRBV27

cdr3_aa: ASSSPTGKSYNEQF
clone_size: NA
v_call: TRBV7-2

cdr3_aa: ASSLIRGSSYNEQF
clone_size: many
v_call: TRBV5-6

cdr3_aa: ASSYTSGGNSYNEQF
clone_size: NA
v_call: TRBV6-5

cdr3_aa: ASRRGIYEQY
clone_size: NA
v_call: TRBV6-1

cdr3_aa: AISESGQGMNTEAF
clone_size: NA
v_call: TRBV10-3